This TCR beta chain was observed in a study of blood T cell repertoires in COVID-19. Sequenced by immunoSEQ multiplex PCR; TCRdb stores in-frame clones only, minus some. The sample consists of roughly 90,000 clones, around 75% of them appearing once. Looked up from germline, CDR1 is KGHSH and CDR2 is LQKENI. The CDR3 consists of 15 residues. V lost 1 base and J 1 base, leaving 10 bases between the germline ends. Sequences were obtained from peripheral blood. This chain uses TRBV18 with TRBJ2-5; D call uncertain. The sequence was collected from a woman aged 80 or older with active or convalescent COVID-19. In nucleotides, the CDR3 is TGTGCCAGCTCACCACAGGCAGACTTCCAAGAGACCCAGTACTTC. As protein: CASSPQADFQETQYF.